This T cell receptor (beta chain) stems from a study of beta chain features in type 1 diabetes. General observations from the study: Sequencing from cDNA could over-represent high-TCR-expressing cells. All four CD4+ subsets of Type 1 diabetes patients contained TCRB CDR3s that were moderately but significantly shorter.

The entirety of the isolated RNA underwent reverse transcription, so expressed TCRB transcripts were sequenced. Here immunoSEQ multiplex PCR was the method, and the copy in TCRdb shows in-frame clones only, minus some. Of 300,000 to 450,000 clones listed, 9.5% to 10% are singletons. About this clone itself: Its antigen is currently unknown.

Averaging roughly 120 mL, one heparinised blood draw was given by each donor. The CDR3 has 13 amino acids. V gave up 8 bases and J gave up 3 bases, with 13 bases separating them. Per germline, CDR1 PRHDT and CDR2 FYEKMQ (reference sequence). The J gene is TRBJ1-1, the V gene TRBV13; D not certain. The origin of this receptor is a young man with type 1 diabetes. Sequenced input: central memory CD4+ T cells from blood. Here the CDR3 reads CASLKLRDTEAFF. The CDR3 nucleotides are TGTGCCAGCCTTAAACTCCGGGACACTGAAGCTTTCTTT.